The sequence of this T cell receptor (beta chain) was determined in a study of T cells in Graves' hyperthyroidism and ophthalmopathy. Out of 10 ml of fresh peripheral blood came the PBMCs. This CDR3 spans 15 amino acids. Germline V CDR1 and CDR2: MDHEN, SYDVKM. Deletions cut 5 bases from V and 4 bases from J, with 17 bases between. TCR beta CDR3 sequences were amplified from RNA transcripts. A first-round RT-PCR of the TCR CDR3 used the HTBI primer set. Using its own MiXCR run on the multiplex PCR reads, TCRdb lists one record per CDR3 protein. The data hold about 520,000 distinct CDR3 sequences, with around 22% observed a single time. This clonotype has at least ten counts.

The chain has TRBV28 and TRBJ1-2; D might be TRBD1 (5 bases). The clonotype originates from a woman under 40 with Graves' ophthalmopathy. Source material: blood. Here the CDR3 DNA reads TGTGCCAGCAGTCCCACAGGAACCTCCCCCTATGGCTACACCTTC. Translating it yields CASSPTGTSPYGYTF.